A selection of T cell receptor beta chains follows, all from one sample in a study of T cells in localized non-small cell lung cancer. TCRdb's copy holds only in-frame clones and misses some; the assay was immunoSEQ multiplex PCR. The table shows some 30,000 clones, with over 75% occurring only once. Source: peripheral blood, taken before any cancer treatment. Receptors originate from an older male donor with stage III lung adenocarcinoma. CDR3s include the opening cysteine and the closing phenylalanine or tryptophan. A D gene is named only where the DNA matches it firmly. A clone size is listed for some rows: how often the clone was seen (once, few, many), or a class if it is expanded.

clone_size,j_call,v_call,d_call,cdr3_nt,cdr3_aa
-,TRBJ1-5,TRBV7-2,-,TGTGCCAGCAGCTTACGCGTTCGTGGCCAGCCCCAGCATTTT,CASSLRVRGQPQHF
-,TRBJ1-1,TRBV7-6,TRBD1,TGTGCCAGCAGCCCCAAACCGGGACAGGAAGCTTTCTTT,CASSPKPGQEAFF
-,TRBJ2-3,TRBV4-2,-,TGTGCCAGCAGCTCAAGAGGACCCGATACGCAGTATTTT,CASSSRGPDTQYF
-,TRBJ2-1,TRBV5-1,TRBD2,TGCGCCAGCAGCTTTCTAGCGGGCGCGGACAATGAGCAGTTCTTC,CASSFLAGADNEQFF
-,TRBJ1-4,TRBV7-2,-,TGTGCCAGCAGCCCCCGAGGGGGGGCAGCTAATGAAAAACTGTTTTTT,CASSPRGGAANEKLFF
-,TRBJ1-1,TRBV9,-,TGTGCCAGCAGCTTTAGGGGGAGTCCGCCTTCGCCGGCCACTGAAGCTTTCTTT,CASSFRGSPPSPATEAFF
-,TRBJ1-5,TRBV27,-,TGTGCCAGCAGCCTAGGACCCGAGGGGAATCAGCCCCAGCATTTT,CASSLGPEGNQPQHF
-,TRBJ1-5,TRBV6-1,-,TGTGCCAGCAGAGGGCGAGGGGAGAATCAGCCCCAGCATTTT,CASRGRGENQPQHF
once,TRBJ1-1,TRBV7-6,-,TGTGCCAGCAGCTTAGCGTGGGGGACTGAAGCTTTCTTT,CASSLAWGTEAFF
-,TRBJ1-2,TRBV10-3,TRBD1,TGTGCCATCAGAGCCGGGACAGGGATCATCTATGGCTACACCTTC,CAIRAGTGIIYGYTF
-,TRBJ2-2,TRBV4-1,TRBD2,TGCGCCAGCAGCCAAGGTACCGGGACTAGAGTGACCGGGGAGCTGTTTTTT,CASSQGTGTRVTGELFF
-,TRBJ2-7,TRBV19,-,TGTGCCAGTAGCACGGGGGAGACTTACGGGGAGCAGTACTTC,CASSTGETYGEQYF
-,TRBJ2-2,TRBV15,-,TGTGCCACCAGCAGAGATCTAATAACTGGCCGTGTAGGGGAGCTGTTTTTT,CATSRDLITGRVGELFF
-,TRBJ2-7,TRBV4-1,-,TGCGCCAGCAGCCAGGAAAGGCTGGTCCGAGGCTACGAGCAGTACTTC,CASSQERLVRGYEQYF
-,TRBJ1-2,TRBV18,-,TGTGCCAGCTCGCCCGACAGGGGCTACACCTTC,CASSPDRGYTF
-,TRBJ1-6,TRBV5-1,TRBD1,TGCGCCAGCAGCCTCTCGACAGGGGGCTGGTCACCCCTCCACTTT,CASSLSTGGWSPLHF
-,TRBJ2-7,TRBV10-3,TRBD2,TGTGCCATCAGTGAAGCAGCGGGAGTTCCTAAGTCCTACGAGCAGTACTTC,CAISEAAGVPKSYEQYF
few,TRBJ2-7,TRBV5-5,-,TGTGCCAGCAGCTTAATAGCCCGGGAACCCGGTTCAAAGTACTTC,CASSLIAREPGSKYF
once,TRBJ1-4,TRBV6-5,-,TGTGCCAGCAGTTCTCAGGCAAATGAAAAACTGTTTTTT,CASSSQANEKLFF
-,TRBJ2-5,TRBV19,-,TGTGCCAGTAGTATAGGCGGGGGCCGAGGGCAAGAGACCCAGTACTTC,CASSIGGGRGQETQYF
-,TRBJ2-5,TRBV5-6,TRBD1,TGTGCCAGCAGCTCCCCGGGACAGGGGGAACTTCGAACCCAGTACTTC,CASSSPGQGELRTQYF
once,TRBJ2-5,TRBV7-8,TRBD1,TGTGCCAGCAGCTTGGACAGGCAAGAGACCCAGTACTTC,CASSLDRQETQYF
-,TRBJ1-6,TRBV2,-,TGTGCCAGCAGTGCCCGGGACATTCGGTTTGGCTCCTATAATTCACCCCTCCACTTT,CASSARDIRFGSYNSPLHF
-,TRBJ1-1,TRBV19,-,TGTGCCAGTAGAGACCTCAGGGGAAGGGGGAACACTGAAGCTTTCTTT,CASRDLRGRGNTEAFF
-,TRBJ1-4,TRBV14,TRBD1,TGTGCCAGCAGCCAAGGGAACATCGGACAGGGGGCTGTAAGTCCGAATGAAAAACTGTTTTTT,CASSQGNIGQGAVSPNEKLFF
-,TRBJ2-5,TRBV7-8,-,TGTGCCAGCAGCCTTAATCGGGTGGAGACCCAGTACTTC,CASSLNRVETQYF
-,TRBJ1-1,TRBV4-1,-,TGCGCCAGCAGCCAAGAAGGCAGCTTGAACACTGAAGCTTTCTTT,CASSQEGSLNTEAFF
-,TRBJ2-1,TRBV6-6,TRBD1,TGTGCCAGCAGTAGCCAGGGGGCGCGAATCAATGAGCAGTTCTTC,CASSSQGARINEQFF
-,TRBJ2-5,TRBV2,TRBD2,TGTGCCAGCAGCCCACATTTCCGGGGGGGCGCAGGCCAAGAGACCCAGTACTTC,CASSPHFRGGAGQETQYF
-,TRBJ2-1,TRBV13,TRBD2,TGTGCCAGCAGCCCTCGACTAGCGGGGGTTTACAATGAGCAGTTCTTC,CASSPRLAGVYNEQFF
-,TRBJ1-1,TRBV7-2,TRBD1,TGTGCCAGCAGCGTTCAGGGGGGGGTGAACACTGAAGCTTTCTTT,CASSVQGGVNTEAFF
-,TRBJ2-7,TRBV5-5,-,TGTGCCAGCAGCTTAAGGGGGGGACCTAGCGAGCAGTACTTC,CASSLRGGPSEQYF
-,TRBJ1-1,TRBV7-9,TRBD1,TGTGCCAGCAGCTTAGATACAGGGGGCAGCCAAGCTTTCTTT,CASSLDTGGSQAFF
few,TRBJ2-4,TRBV2,TRBD2,TGTGCCAGCAATCTACCGGGACTAGCGGCCTTGGCCAAAAACATTCAGTACTTC,CASNLPGLAALAKNIQYF